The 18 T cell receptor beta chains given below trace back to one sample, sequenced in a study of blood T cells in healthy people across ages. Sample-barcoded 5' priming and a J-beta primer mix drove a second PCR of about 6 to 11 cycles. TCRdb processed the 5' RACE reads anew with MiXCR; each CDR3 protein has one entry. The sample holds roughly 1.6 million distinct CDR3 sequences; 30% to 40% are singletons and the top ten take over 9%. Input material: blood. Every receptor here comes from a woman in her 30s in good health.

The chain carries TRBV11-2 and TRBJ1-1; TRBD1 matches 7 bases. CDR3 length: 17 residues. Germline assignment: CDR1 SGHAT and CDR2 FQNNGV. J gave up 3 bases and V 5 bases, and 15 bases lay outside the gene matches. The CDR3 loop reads CASSPLRGRVRDTEAFF. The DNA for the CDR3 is TGTGCCAGCAGCCCTTTGAGGGGGCGAGTCCGCGACACTGAAGCTTTCTTT.

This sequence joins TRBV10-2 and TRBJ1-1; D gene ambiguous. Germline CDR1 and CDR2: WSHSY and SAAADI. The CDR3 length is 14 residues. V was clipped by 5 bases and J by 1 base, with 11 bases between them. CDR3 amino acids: CASSMGFENTEAFF. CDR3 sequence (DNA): TGCGCCAGCAGTATGGGGTTTGAGAACACTGAAGCTTTCTTT.

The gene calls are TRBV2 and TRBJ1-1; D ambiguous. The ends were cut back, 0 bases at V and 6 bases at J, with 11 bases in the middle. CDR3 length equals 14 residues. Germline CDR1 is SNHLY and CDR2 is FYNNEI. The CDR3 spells CASSEALPGSEAFF. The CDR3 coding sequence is TGTGCCAGCAGTGAAGCGCTCCCCGGGTCTGAAGCTTTCTTT. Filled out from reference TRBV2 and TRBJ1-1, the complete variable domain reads EPEVTQTPSHQVTQMGQEVILRCVPISNHLYFYWYRQILGQKVEFLVSFYNNEISEKSEIFDDQFSVERPDGSNFTLKIRSTKLEDSAMYFCASSEALPGSEAFFGQGTRLTVV.

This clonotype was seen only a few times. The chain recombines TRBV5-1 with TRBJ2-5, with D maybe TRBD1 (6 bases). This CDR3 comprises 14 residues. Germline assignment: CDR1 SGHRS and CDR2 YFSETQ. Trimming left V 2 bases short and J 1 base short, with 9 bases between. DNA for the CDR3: TGCGCCAGCAGCTTTGGGACATTCCAAGAGACCCAGTACTTC. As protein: CASSFGTFQETQYF.

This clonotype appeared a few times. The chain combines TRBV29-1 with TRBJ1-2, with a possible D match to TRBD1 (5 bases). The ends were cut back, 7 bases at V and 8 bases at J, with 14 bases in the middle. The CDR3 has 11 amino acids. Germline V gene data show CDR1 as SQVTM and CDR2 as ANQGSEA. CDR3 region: CSAGTPGGYTF. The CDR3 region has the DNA TGCAGCGCCGGGACCCCTGGGGGCTACACCTTC.

The CDR3 loop is CSALINPGWTNEKLFF. In DNA, the CDR3 is TGCAGTGCTCTTATTAATCCGGGGTGGACTAATGAAAAACTGTTTTTT. This chain joins TRBV20-1 and TRBJ1-4, with D unclear. The CDR3 consists of 16 residues. Germline CDR1 and CDR2: DFQATT and SNEGSKA (reference sequence). Deletions cut 5 bases from V and 2 bases from J, with 18 bases between.

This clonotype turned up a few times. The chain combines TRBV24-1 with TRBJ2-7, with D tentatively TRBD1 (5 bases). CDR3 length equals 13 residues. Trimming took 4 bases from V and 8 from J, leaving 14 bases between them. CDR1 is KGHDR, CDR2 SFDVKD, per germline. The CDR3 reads CATSDPQGDKQYF. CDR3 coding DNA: TGTGCCACCAGTGACCCCCAGGGTGACAAGCAGTACTTC.

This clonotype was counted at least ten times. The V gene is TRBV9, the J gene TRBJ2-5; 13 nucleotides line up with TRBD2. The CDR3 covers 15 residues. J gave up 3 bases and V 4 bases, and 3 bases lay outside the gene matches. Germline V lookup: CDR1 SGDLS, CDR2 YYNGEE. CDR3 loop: CASSPGTSGEETQYF. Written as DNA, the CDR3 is TGTGCCAGCAGCCCTGGGACTAGCGGGGAAGAGACCCAGTACTTC.

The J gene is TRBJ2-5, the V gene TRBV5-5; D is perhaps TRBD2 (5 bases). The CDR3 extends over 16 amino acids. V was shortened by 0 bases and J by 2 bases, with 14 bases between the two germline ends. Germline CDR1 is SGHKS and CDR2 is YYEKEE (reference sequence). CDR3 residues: CASSLAVRTGQETQYF. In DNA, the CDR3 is TGTGCCAGCAGCTTGGCGGTCAGAACGGGGCAAGAGACCCAGTACTTC.

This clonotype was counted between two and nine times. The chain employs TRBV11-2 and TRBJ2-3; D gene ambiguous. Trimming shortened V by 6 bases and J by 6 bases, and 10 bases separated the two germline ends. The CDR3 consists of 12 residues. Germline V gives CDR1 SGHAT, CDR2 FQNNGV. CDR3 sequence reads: CASRVAEDTQYF. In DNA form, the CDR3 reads TGTGCCAGCAGGGTGGCGGAGGATACGCAGTATTTT.

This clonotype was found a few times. Written as DNA, the CDR3 is TGTGCCATCAGTGAGATCTCGGGAGGGGAGGATACGCAGTATTTT. Protein sequence: CAISEISGGEDTQYF. The chain is built from TRBV10-3 and TRBJ2-3, with TRBD2 matching over 8 bases. CDR3 length equals 15 residues. J gave up 6 bases and V 2 bases, and 7 bases lay outside the gene matches. Germline V CDR1 and CDR2: ENHRY, SYGVKD.

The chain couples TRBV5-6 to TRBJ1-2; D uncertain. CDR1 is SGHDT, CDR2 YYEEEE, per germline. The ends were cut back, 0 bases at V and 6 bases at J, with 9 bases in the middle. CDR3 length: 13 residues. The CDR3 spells CASSLANGDGYTF. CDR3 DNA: TGTGCCAGCAGCTTGGCCAACGGCGATGGCTACACCTTC.

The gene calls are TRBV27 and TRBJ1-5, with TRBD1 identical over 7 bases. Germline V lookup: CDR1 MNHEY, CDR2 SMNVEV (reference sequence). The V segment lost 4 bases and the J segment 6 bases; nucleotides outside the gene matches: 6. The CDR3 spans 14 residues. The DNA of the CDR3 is TGTGCCAGCAGTTCCCCGGGACAGTCTCAGCCCCAGCATTTT. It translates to CASSSPGQSQPQHF.

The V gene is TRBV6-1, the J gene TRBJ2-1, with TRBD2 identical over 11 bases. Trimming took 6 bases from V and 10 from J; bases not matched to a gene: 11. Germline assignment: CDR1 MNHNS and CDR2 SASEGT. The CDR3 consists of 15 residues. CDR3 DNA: TGTGCCAGCAGGACCTTAGCGGGGGGGCTTCGGGAGCAGTTCTTC. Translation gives CASRTLAGGLREQFF.

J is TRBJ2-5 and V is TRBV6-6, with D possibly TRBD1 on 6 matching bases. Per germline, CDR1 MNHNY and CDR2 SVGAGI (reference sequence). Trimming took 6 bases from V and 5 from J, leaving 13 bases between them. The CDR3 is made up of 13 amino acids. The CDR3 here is CASSINRVETQYF. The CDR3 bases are TGTGCCAGCAGCATTAACAGGGTTGAGACCCAGTACTTC.

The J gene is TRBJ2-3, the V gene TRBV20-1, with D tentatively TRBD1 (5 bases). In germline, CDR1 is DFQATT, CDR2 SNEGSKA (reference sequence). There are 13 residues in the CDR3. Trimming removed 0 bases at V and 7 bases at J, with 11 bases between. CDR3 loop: CSARDPGFNTQYF. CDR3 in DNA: TGCAGTGCTAGAGACCCAGGGTTTAATACGCAGTATTTT.

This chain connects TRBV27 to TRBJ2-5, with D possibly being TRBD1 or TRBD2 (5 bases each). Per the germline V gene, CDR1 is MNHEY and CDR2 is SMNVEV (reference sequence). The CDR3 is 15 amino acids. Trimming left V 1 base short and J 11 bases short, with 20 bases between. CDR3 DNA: TGTGCCAGCAGTTTATGGGGGAACGGCCTAGAGGAGCAGTACTTC. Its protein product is CASSLWGNGLEEQYF.

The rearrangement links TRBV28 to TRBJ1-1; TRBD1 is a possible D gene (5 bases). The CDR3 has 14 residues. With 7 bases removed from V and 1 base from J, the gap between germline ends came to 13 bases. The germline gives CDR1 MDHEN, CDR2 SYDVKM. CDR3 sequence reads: CASILGGGNTEAFF. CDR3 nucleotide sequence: TGTGCCAGCATCCTCGGCGGGGGGAACACTGAAGCTTTCTTT. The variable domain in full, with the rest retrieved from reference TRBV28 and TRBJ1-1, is DVKVTQSSRYLVKRTGEKVFLECVQDMDHENMFWYRQDPGLGLRLIYFSYDVKMKEKGDIPEGYSVSREKKERFSLILESASTNQTSMYLCASILGGGNTEAFFGQGTRLTVV.